The 7 T cell receptor beta chains presented below share a single source sample, sequenced in a study of T-cell memory formation after mild COVID-19. MiXCR was run by TCRdb on the 5' RACE reads, yielding one entry per CDR3 protein. This sample yields more than 250,000 distinct CDR3 sequences, of which around 15% are seen a single time; around a fifth belongs to the top ten. The sample was PBMCs or a T cell subset sorted from them (not recorded which). The source is a man younger than 30 who had mild COVID-19 (a few samples of this study predate the infection). Cell type and time point are not known.

This chain uses TRBV24-1 with TRBJ2-2, with D perhaps TRBD2 (6 bases). There are 15 residues in the CDR3. The germline CDR1 and CDR2 sequences are KGHDR and SFDVKD. V was trimmed by 3 bases and J by 6 bases, leaving 13 bases between them. As DNA, the CDR3 is TGTGCCACCAGTGATCCTCGGAGGGGTGCCGGGGAGCTGTTTTTT. It translates to CATSDPRRGAGELFF.

This clonotype showed up many times. The V and J genes are TRBV7-2 and TRBJ2-5, with D uncertain. This CDR3 comprises 13 residues. CDR1 is SGHTA, CDR2 FQGNSA, per germline. Deletions cut 3 bases from V and 0 bases from J, with 5 bases between. In DNA, the CDR3 is TGTGCCAGCAGCTTTCAGTACCAAGAGACCCAGTACTTC. This sequence encodes CASSFQYQETQYF. Drawing the rest from reference TRBV7-2 and TRBJ2-5, the complete variable domain is GAGVSQSPSNKVTEKGKDVELRCDPISGHTALYWYRQSLGQGLEFLIYFQGNSAPDKSGLPSDRFSAERTGGSVSTLTIQRTQQEDSAVYLCASSFQYQETQYFGPGTRLLVL.

The chain joins TRBV27 to TRBJ2-3, with unresolved D. Trimming pared 5 bases from V and 0 bases from J, leaving 12 bases between. CDR3 length: 15 amino acids. Germline V gives CDR1 MNHEY, CDR2 SMNVEV (reference sequence). The CDR3 spells CASSPIYSSTDTQYF. The CDR3 nucleotides are TGTGCCAGCAGTCCAATCTACTCTAGCACAGATACGCAGTATTTT.

This clonotype came up a few times. The V gene is TRBV5-6, the J gene TRBJ2-5; D is undetermined. Germline CDR1 is SGHDT and CDR2 is YYEEEE. This CDR3 is 13 amino acids long. V was cut by 2 bases and J by 1 base, with 6 bases left in between. DNA of the CDR3: TGTGCCAGCAGCTTCCCGATCCAAGAGACCCAGTACTTC. Encoded protein: CASSFPIQETQYF.

This clonotype has a handful of counts. The chain uses TRBV11-2 and TRBJ1-2, with 8 bases that match TRBD1. Germline CDR1 is SGHAT and CDR2 is FQNNGV. With 5 bases clipped from V and 3 bases from J, the junction kept 8 bases outside the gene matches. The CDR3 is 15 amino acids. The CDR3 region has the DNA TGTGCCAGCAGCCCCATCACAGGGGGTGACTATGGCTACACCTTC. This sequence encodes CASSPITGGDYGYTF.

This clonotype has a count of ten or more. The chain joins TRBV7-9 to TRBJ2-3; 13 bases are a match to TRBD2. V lost 5 bases and J lost 4; bases outside the gene matches: 6. Per germline, CDR1 SEHNR and CDR2 FQNEAQ (reference sequence). The CDR3 sequence is 16 residues long. CDR3 bases: TGTGCCAGCAGCCCGTTGGGGACTAGCGGGGCAGATACGCAGTATTTT. It encodes CASSPLGTSGADTQYF. Variable domain in full (rest from reference TRBV7-9 and TRBJ2-3): DTGVSQNPRHKITKRGQNVTFRCDPISEHNRLYWYRQTLGQGPEFLTYFQNEAQLEKSRLLSDRFSAERPKGSFSTLEIQRTEQGDSAMYLCASSPLGTSGADTQYFGPGTRLTVL.

This clonotype was found many times. This chain links TRBV4-1 with TRBJ2-3; TRBD2 agrees at 16 bases. Germline V lookup: CDR1 MGHRA, CDR2 YSYEKL. The CDR3 is 18 amino acids. V lost 1 base, J lost 4 bases, and 5 bases stayed unmatched. Here the CDR3 DNA reads TGCGCCAGCAGCCAAGCGGGACTAGCGGGGGGGCGCGCAGATACGCAGTATTTT. This sequence encodes CASSQAGLAGGRADTQYF.